This TCR beta chain was recorded in a study of vaccination effects on CD4 cells after COVID-19. Study results and limitations: From healthy vaccinees, only 1 of 255 vaccine-induced clones also reacted to common cold coronaviruses.

ViraFEST expansion of antigen-specific CD4+ T cells with viral peptide pools preceded sequencing. CD4+ T cell isolation took place after more than eight days of culture. Either the BNT162b2 or mRNA-1273 vaccine was given to participants in two doses. Each culture well received over 1.5 million PBMC. These cells were then cultured in IMDM with 9.5 to 10 IU/ml IL-2 and roughly 10 ug/ml peptides. The authors exchanged half the medium for IL-2 medium on days 3 and 7. Remarks on this clone: Its specificity is not known.

The protocol was immunoSEQ multiplex PCR, while the TCRdb copy is restricted to in-frame clones and leaves out a portion. The sample has 20,000 to 25,000 clones, around 77% seen once. The sequence was obtained from a human donor who received a COVID-19 vaccine. Material: CD4+ T cells from PBMCs cultured with HCoV-229E spike peptides, obtained after COVID-19 vaccination.

The CDR3 DNA follows: TGTGCCAGCACCTTGCGGAGTTCCGTGGGAGCGGGGCTATACAATGAGCAGTTCTTC. It is translated as CASTLRSSVGAGLYNEQFF. This chain joins TRBV7-9 and TRBJ2-1; 7 bases fit TRBD2. The V segment lost 7 bases and the J segment 4 bases; nucleotides outside the gene matches: 22. Germline CDR1 is SEHNR and CDR2 is FQNEAQ (reference sequence). The CDR3 is 19 residues long.